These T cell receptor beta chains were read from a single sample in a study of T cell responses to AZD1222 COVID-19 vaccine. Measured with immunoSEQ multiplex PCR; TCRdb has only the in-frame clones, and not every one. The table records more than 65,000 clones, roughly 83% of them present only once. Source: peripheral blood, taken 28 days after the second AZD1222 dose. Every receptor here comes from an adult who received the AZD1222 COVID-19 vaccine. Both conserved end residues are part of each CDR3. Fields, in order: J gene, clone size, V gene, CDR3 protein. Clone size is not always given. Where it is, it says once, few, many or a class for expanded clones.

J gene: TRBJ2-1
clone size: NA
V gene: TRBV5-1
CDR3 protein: CASSPAVGLTEQFF

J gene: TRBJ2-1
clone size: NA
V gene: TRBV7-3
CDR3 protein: CASSLGTTGIEQFF

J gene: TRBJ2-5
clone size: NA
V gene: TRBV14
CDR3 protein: CASSPTSGGLSKETQYF

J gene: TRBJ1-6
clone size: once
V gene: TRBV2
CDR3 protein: CASAGTGNSPLHF

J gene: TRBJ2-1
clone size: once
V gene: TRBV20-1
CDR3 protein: CSANSDLRQFF

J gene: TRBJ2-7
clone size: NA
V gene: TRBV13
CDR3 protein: CASSLGHVLGAYEQYF

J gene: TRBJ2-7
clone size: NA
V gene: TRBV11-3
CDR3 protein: CASSQMSSGGGEQYF

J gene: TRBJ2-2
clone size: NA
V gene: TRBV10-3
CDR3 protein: CAIRSTGDTGELFF

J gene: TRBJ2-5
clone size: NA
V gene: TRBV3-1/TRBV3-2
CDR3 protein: CASSQQGSGETQYF

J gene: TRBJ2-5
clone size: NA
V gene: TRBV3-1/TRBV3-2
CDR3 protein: CASSHPVGGTGGPQETQYF

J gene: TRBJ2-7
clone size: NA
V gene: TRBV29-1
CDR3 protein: CSVEVWGHNYEQYF

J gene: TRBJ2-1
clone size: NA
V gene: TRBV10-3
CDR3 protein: CAISVTSGDEQFF

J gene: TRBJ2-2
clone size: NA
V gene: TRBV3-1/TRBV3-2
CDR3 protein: CASSHRAGELFF

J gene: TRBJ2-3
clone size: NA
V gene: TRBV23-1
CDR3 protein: CASIRGGCVGTQYF

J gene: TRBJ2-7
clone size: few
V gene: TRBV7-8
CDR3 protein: CASSLVAGTSYEQYF

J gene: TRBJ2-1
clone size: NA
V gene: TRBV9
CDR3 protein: CASSPVGSTYNEQFF

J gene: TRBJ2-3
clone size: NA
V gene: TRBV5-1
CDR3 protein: CASSPPRDGDTDTQYF

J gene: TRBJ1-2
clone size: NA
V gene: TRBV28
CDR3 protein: CASSLVDVGDYGYTF

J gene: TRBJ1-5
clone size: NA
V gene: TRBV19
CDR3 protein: CASSGVGGSSNQPQHF

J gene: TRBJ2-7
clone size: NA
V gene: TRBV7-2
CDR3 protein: CASSFGSGYYEQYF

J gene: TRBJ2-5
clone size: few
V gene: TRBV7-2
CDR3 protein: CASSPGQSQTQYF

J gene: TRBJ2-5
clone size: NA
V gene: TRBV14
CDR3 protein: CASSPGTSGALLRGETQYF

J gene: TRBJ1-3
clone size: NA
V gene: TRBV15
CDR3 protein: CATSRGTTGNTIYF

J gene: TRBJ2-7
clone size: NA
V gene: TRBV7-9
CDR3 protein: CASSLQALQDEQYF

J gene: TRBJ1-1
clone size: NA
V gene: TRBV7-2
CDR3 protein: CASSRPGGRGAFF

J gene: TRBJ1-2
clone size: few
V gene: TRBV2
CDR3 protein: CASNKEYYGYTF

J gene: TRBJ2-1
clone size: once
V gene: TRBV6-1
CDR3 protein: CASRELAGAVGDYNEQFF

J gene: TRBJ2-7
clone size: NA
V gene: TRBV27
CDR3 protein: CASSFPGQGLAEQYF

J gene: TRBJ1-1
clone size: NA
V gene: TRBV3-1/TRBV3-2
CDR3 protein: CASSQGYTEAFF

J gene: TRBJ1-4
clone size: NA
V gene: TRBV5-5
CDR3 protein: CASSTQGAVGEKLFF

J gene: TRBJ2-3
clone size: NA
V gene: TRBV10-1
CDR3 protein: CASKERDSTDTQYF

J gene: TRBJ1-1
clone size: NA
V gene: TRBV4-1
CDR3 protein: CASIGTENTEAFF

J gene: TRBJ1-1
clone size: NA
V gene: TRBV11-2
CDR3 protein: CASSLGSGGWDTEAFF

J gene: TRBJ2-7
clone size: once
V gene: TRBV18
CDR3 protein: CASSPGTGAQNEQYF

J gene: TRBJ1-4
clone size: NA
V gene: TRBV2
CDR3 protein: CASIGQAGEKLFF

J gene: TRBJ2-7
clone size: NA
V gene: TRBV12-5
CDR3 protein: CASGPTGSYEQYF

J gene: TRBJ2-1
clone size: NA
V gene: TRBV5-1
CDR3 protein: CASSLEGQEYNEQFF

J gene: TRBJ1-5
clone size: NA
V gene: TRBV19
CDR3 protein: CASSPRDQPQHF

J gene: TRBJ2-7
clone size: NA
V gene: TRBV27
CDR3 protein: CASSLQGSARQYF

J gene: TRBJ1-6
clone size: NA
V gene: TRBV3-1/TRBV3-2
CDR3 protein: CASSQDSGPNSPLHF

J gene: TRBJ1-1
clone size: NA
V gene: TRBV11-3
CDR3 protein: CASSLDGETEAFF

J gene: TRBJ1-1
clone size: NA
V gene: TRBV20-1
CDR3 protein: CSAEDLGEAFF

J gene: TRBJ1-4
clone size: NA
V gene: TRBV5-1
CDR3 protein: CASSTGTGGTNEKLFF

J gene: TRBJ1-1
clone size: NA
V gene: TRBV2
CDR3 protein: CASSEDPRWEAFF

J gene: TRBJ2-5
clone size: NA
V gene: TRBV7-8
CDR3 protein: CATHPAPASGGRETQYF

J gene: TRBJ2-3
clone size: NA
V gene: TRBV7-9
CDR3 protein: CASSSPVGDTQYF

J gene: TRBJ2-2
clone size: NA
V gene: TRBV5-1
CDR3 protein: CASSGVSTGELFF

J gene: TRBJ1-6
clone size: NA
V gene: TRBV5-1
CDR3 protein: CASSLGSRAQSPLHF

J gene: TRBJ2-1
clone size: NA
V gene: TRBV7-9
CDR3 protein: CASITPGQGSSSYNEQFF

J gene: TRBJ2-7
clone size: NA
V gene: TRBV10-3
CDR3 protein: CAISESGRSEQYF

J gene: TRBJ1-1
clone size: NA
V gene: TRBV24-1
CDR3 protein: CATSDFRGEAFF

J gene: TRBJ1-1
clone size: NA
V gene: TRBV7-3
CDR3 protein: CASSLTVNTEAFF

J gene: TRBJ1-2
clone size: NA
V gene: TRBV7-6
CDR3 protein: CASSLRQGADYGYTF

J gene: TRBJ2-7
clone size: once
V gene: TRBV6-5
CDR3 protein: CASTGELAYEQYF

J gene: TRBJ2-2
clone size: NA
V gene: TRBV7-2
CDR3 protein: CASSFGANTGELFF

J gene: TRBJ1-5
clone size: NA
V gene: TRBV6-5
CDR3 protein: CASTPLPGHNQPQHF

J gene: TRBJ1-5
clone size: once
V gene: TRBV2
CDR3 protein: CASSSTGGFGQPQHF

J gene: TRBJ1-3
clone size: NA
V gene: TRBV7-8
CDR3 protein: CASSSWGPGNTIYF

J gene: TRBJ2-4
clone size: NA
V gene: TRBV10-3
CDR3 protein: CAISFLRGGLAKNIQYF

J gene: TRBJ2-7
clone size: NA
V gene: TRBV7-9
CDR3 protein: CASSQPTGGEWSYEQYF